Following are 29 T cell receptor beta chains from one sample sequenced in a study of Ad26.COV2.S vaccination and SARS-CoV-2 variants. Profiling relied on immunoSEQ multiplex PCR, and the TCRdb table lists in-frame clones only, not all of them. The top ten hold about 1.5% of the sample, which has about 680,000 clones, 70% to 90% seen once. Treatment reported: 15 to 20 received Ad26.COV2.S at low or high dose, single or two shots; about 5 received placebo; per-sample allocation not given. Repertoires come from day 63 after the first vaccine or placebo injection. Sequenced material: peripheral blood, taken in a trial of Ad26.COV2.S vaccine versus placebo. Receptors were obtained from a person between 18 and 60 years old who received the Ad26.COV2.S COVID-19 vaccine or a placebo.

The CDR3 coding sequence is TGTGCCAGCAGCTTAGGGACTAGCGTCACAGATACGCAGTATTTT. It yields the protein CASSLGTSVTDTQYF. V and J are TRBV5-4 and TRBJ2-3, with 10 bases that match TRBD2. The V and J ends lost 2 bases and 2 bases, in that order; junction bases with no gene match: 2. Germline V lookup: CDR1 SGHNT, CDR2 YYREEE (reference sequence). The CDR3 spans 15 residues.

V gene TRBV6-5 combines with J gene TRBJ1-6; D possibly corresponds to TRBD1 (5 bases). Germline assignment: CDR1 MNHEY and CDR2 SVGAGI. The CDR3 length is 13 residues. Trimming removed 5 bases from V and 7 bases from J, with 9 bases in between. The CDR3 nucleotides read TGTGCCAGCAGTAGGGGCTTCAATTCACCCCTCCACTTT. The encoded protein is CASSRGFNSPLHF.

The chain recombines TRBV2 with TRBJ2-6; 8 nucleotides match TRBD1. The germline V gene has CDR1 SNHLY and CDR2 FYNNEI. The CDR3 has 14 amino acids. The CDR3, as DNA: TGTGCTCAGGGGGCGAGCTCTGGGGCCAACGTCCTGACTTTC. This encodes CAQGASSGANVLTF.

This clone was seen a few times. The gene calls are TRBV10-2 and TRBJ2-7; D possibly matches TRBD1 or TRBD2 (5 bases each). The V gene lost 3 bases and the J gene lost 7 bases, with 13 bases spanning the gap. The V gene's germline CDR1 is WSHSY and CDR2 SAAADI. The CDR3 loop spans 13 amino acids. CDR3 DNA sequence: TGCGCCAGCAGTGATCGGGGCGTAGGAGAGCAGTACTTC. It encodes CASSDRGVGEQYF.

The chain combines TRBV7-8 with TRBJ2-3; 11 bases fit TRBD1. The CDR3 is 17 residues long. Trimming removed 1 base from V and 2 bases from J; junction bases left unmatched: 5. Per germline, CDR1 SGHVS and CDR2 FQNEAQ. Here the CDR3 DNA reads TGTGCCAGCAGCTTAGGGGGGACAGGGGGTAACACAGATACGCAGTATTTT. Translation gives CASSLGGTGGNTDTQYF. Filled out from reference TRBV7-8 and TRBJ2-3, the complete variable domain reads GAGVSQSPRYKVAKRGQDVALRCDPISGHVSLFWYQQALGQGPEFLTYFQNEAQLDKSGLPSDRFFAERPEGSVSTLKIQRTQQEDSAVYLCASSLGGTGGNTDTQYFGPGTRLTVL.

J is TRBJ1-6 and V is TRBV5-1, with D perhaps TRBD1 (6 bases). V was pared by 0 bases and J by 9 bases, with 10 bases between. This CDR3 comprises 14 residues. Germline values: CDR1 SGHRS, CDR2 YFSETQ. The CDR3, as DNA: TGCGCCAGCAGCTTGGGGGACAACTTTTCACCCCTCCACTTT. Its protein product is CASSLGDNFSPLHF. Full variable domain (rest looked up from reference TRBV5-1 and TRBJ1-6): KAGVTQTPRYLIKTRGQQVTLSCSPISGHRSVSWYQQTPGQGLQFLFEYFSETQRNKGNFPGRFSGRQFSNSRSEMNVSTLELGDSALYLCASSLGDNFSPLHFGNGTRLTVT.

The chain couples TRBV5-4 to TRBJ1-1; 9 positions match TRBD1. The CDR3 runs 14 residues. Germline CDR1 is SGHNT and CDR2 is YYREEE (reference sequence). CDR3 sequence: CATIHRGRGAEAFF. The DNA for the CDR3 is TGTGCTACCATCCACAGGGGGCGCGGCGCTGAAGCTTTCTTT.

As concerns this clone: The same CDR3 is also encoded by other DNA sequences in this sample. The genes are TRBV9 and TRBJ1-3; D perhaps matches TRBD1 (6 bases). Germline CDR1 SGDLS, CDR2 YYNGEE. The CDR3 is 14 amino acids. Trimming removed 3 bases at V and 0 bases at J, with 7 bases between. The CDR3 protein is CASSATGSGNTIYF. The DNA for the CDR3 is TGTGCCAGCAGCGCGACAGGCTCTGGAAACACCATATATTTT.

This chain links TRBV6-1 with TRBJ2-1, with D possibly matching TRBD1 (5 bases). With 3 bases removed from V and 2 bases from J, the gap between germline ends came to 14 bases. CDR3 size: 16 residues. The germline V gene encodes CDR1 MNHNS and CDR2 SASEGT. The DNA of the CDR3 is TGTGCCAGCAGTGACCGGACATGGGCGCCCTACAATGAGCAGTTCTTC. Translating gives CASSDRTWAPYNEQFF.

The chain has TRBV5-4 and TRBJ2-7; TRBD2 matches at 13 bases. Germline V gives CDR1 SGHNT, CDR2 YYREEE (reference sequence). V lost 4 bases and J lost 5; bases outside the gene matches: 12. The CDR3 has 17 residues. CDR3 DNA sequence: TGTGCCAGCAGCCTACTAGCGGGAGGGCCCTTTTCCCACGAGCAGTACTTC. Its protein product is CASSLLAGGPFSHEQYF.

This clone has just one count. This chain connects TRBV2 to TRBJ1-6, with D perhaps matching TRBD1 (6 bases). The germline V gene has CDR1 SNHLY and CDR2 FYNNEI. Trimming took off 3 bases at V and 0 bases at J, with 12 bases between the two ends. CDR3 length: 17 residues. In DNA form, the CDR3 reads TGTGCCAGCAGTGATCCGGGGGCGAGCTCCTATAATTCACCCCTCCACTTT. Translating gives CASSDPGASSYNSPLHF.

This chain uses TRBV2 with TRBJ1-2; weak D call: TRBD1 (6 bases). Looked up from germline, CDR1 is SNHLY and CDR2 is FYNNEI. V was pared by 2 bases and J by 0 bases, with 13 bases between. The CDR3 runs to 16 residues. CDR3 in amino acids: CASSELQGGTNYGYTF. As DNA, the CDR3 is TGTGCCAGCAGTGAATTGCAAGGGGGTACTAACTATGGCTACACCTTC.

The chain carries TRBV5-1 and TRBJ2-3; 9 nucleotides line up with TRBD2. V trimming: 1 base; J trimming: 6 bases; junction bases outside the gene matches: 6. The CDR3 has 15 residues. Germline CDR1 SGHRS, CDR2 YFSETQ. The CDR3 sequence: CASSLSLAGADTQYF. DNA of the CDR3: TGCGCCAGCAGCTTGAGCTTAGCGGGAGCGGATACGCAGTATTTT.

V and J are TRBV7-9 and TRBJ1-2, with D possibly matching TRBD1 (6 bases). The V end was cut by 5 bases, the J end by 6 bases, with 16 bases between. This CDR3 has 14 residues. Germline V lookup: CDR1 SEHNR, CDR2 FQNEAQ (reference sequence). The CDR3 protein is CASSQETGGHGYTF. Written as DNA, the CDR3 is TGTGCCAGCAGCCAGGAGACGGGGGGGCATGGCTACACCTTC.

The chain uses TRBV30 and TRBJ1-5; perhaps TRBD1 as D (5 bases). Germline CDR1 reads GTSNPN; CDR2 reads SVGIG (reference sequence). Trimming took off 0 bases at V and 7 bases at J, with 13 bases between the two ends. CDR3 size: 14 residues. In DNA, the CDR3 is TGTGCCTGGAGTGTTGAGACAGTAAGGCAGCCCCAGCATTTT. Residues: CAWSVETVRQPQHF.

The chain recombines TRBV6-1 with TRBJ1-4; 9 nucleotides line up with TRBD1. The V segment lost 3 bases and the J segment 4 bases; nucleotides outside the gene matches: 12. Looked up from germline, CDR1 is MNHNS and CDR2 is SASEGT. CDR3 length equals 18 residues. This CDR3 reads CASSDLKGQGKRNEKLFF. In nucleotides, the CDR3 is TGTGCCAGCAGTGATCTAAAGGGACAGGGTAAACGTAATGAAAAACTGTTTTTT.

This chain joins TRBV27 and TRBJ2-7; D not resolved. Germline values: CDR1 MNHEY, CDR2 SMNVEV (reference sequence). Trimming stripped 2 bases from V and 7 bases from J, with 15 bases between. The CDR3 length is 14 residues. CDR3 amino acids: CASSLKVPGWEQYF. The CDR3 DNA follows: TGTGCCAGCAGTTTAAAGGTCCCTGGGTGGGAGCAGTACTTC.

The chain couples TRBV30 to TRBJ1-1; D gene uncertain. Germline-derived CDR1 and CDR2 are GTSNPN and SVGIG (reference sequence). Trimming removed 3 bases at V and 10 bases at J, with 12 bases between. The CDR3 consists of 11 residues. The CDR3: CAWSDRLVAFF. The CDR3 DNA follows: TGTGCCTGGAGCGACCGTCTTGTAGCTTTCTTT.

On this clone itself: Other DNA sequences within the sample encode an identical CDR3. The rearrangement joins TRBV6-5 to TRBJ1-5; 7 bases are a match to TRBD1. The CDR3 has 13 amino acids. Germline V gene lookup returns CDR1 MNHEY and CDR2 SVGAGI. V lost 6 bases to trimming and J lost 5 bases; unmatched junction nucleotides: 4. CDR3 protein: CASSWTGDQPQHF. For the CDR3, the DNA is TGTGCCAGCAGCTGGACAGGAGATCAGCCCCAGCATTTT.

The chain combines TRBV5-6 with TRBJ2-3; 10 nucleotides match TRBD2. J gave up 4 bases and V 3 bases, and 8 bases lay outside the gene matches. CDR3 length: 16 amino acids. The germline CDR1 and CDR2 sequences are SGHDT and YYEEEE. CDR3 in DNA: TGTGCCAGCAGCTCAGCCTCTAGCGGGAGCGCAGATACGCAGTATTTT. Residues: CASSSASSGSADTQYF.

About this clone itself: Other nucleotide sequences from this sample produce the same CDR3. The CDR3 loop reads CASSFQGNEQFF. CDR3 bases: TGTGCCAGCAGCTTCCAGGGAAATGAGCAGTTCTTC. J is TRBJ2-1 and V is TRBV7-9; perhaps TRBD1 as D (5 bases). The V end lost 3 bases, the J end lost 7 bases, and 7 bases lay between the germline ends. The CDR3 spans 12 residues. Germline values: CDR1 SEHNR, CDR2 FQNEAQ (reference sequence).

This sequence joins TRBV19 and TRBJ2-1, with unresolved D. Between the trimmed V and J ends, which lost 3 bases and 0 bases, there was a span of 15 bases. The germline V gene has CDR1 LNHDA and CDR2 SQIVND (reference sequence). The CDR3 runs 17 residues. The CDR3 coding sequence is TGTGCCAGTAGTATGTCCCCCCCGGGTTCCTCCTACAATGAGCAGTTCTTC. This encodes CASSMSPPGSSYNEQFF. The full variable domain, with the rest looked up from reference TRBV19 and TRBJ2-1, is DGGITQSPKYLFRKEGQNVTLSCEQNLNHDAMYWYRQDPGQGLRLIYYSQIVNDFQKGDIAEGYSVSREKKESFPLTVTSAQKNPTAFYLCASSMSPPGSSYNEQFFGPGTRLTVL.

The V gene is TRBV24-1, the J gene TRBJ2-2, with D possibly TRBD2 on 6 matching bases. Germline CDR1 KGHDR, CDR2 SFDVKD. V lost 7 bases, J lost 2 bases, and 10 bases lay in between. The CDR3 runs to 14 residues. The CDR3 protein is CATSGTLNTGELFF. CDR3 coding DNA: TGTGCCACCAGCGGGACTTTAAACACCGGGGAGCTGTTTTTT.

J is TRBJ2-7 and V is TRBV24-1, with D possibly called TRBD1 or TRBD2 (5 bases each). CDR3 length equals 16 residues. The ends were cut back, 7 bases at V and 4 bases at J, with 22 bases in the middle. CDR1 and CDR2 (germline): KGHDR, SFDVKD. CDR3 protein: CATRGPGTELEYEQYF. CDR3 DNA sequence: TGTGCCACCAGGGGGCCGGGGACGGAGTTAGAGTACGAGCAGTACTTC.

The rearrangement uses TRBV15 and TRBJ2-5; D unresolved. Germline V gives CDR1 LNHNV, CDR2 YYDKDF (reference sequence). This CDR3 contains 14 residues. V lost 5 bases, J lost 4 bases, and 14 bases lay in between. The CDR3 reads CATSRLVLAETQYF. The CDR3 DNA sequence: TGTGCCACCAGCCGCCTTGTTTTGGCAGAGACCCAGTACTTC.

J is TRBJ2-3 and V is TRBV7-2, with 10 positions matching TRBD2. Germline lookup yields CDR1 SGHTA and CDR2 FQGNSA. The CDR3 spans 16 residues. Trimming took 4 bases from V and 5 from J; bases not matched to a gene: 9. The CDR3 protein is CASSSGIAGGEDTQYF. The DNA for the CDR3 is TGTGCCAGCAGCTCCGGGATAGCGGGGGGAGAAGATACGCAGTATTTT.

The J gene is TRBJ2-5, the V gene TRBV6-6, with TRBD2 matching over 7 bases. CDR3 size: 16 residues. V lost 6 bases, J lost 2 bases, and 12 bases stayed unmatched. From germline, CDR1 is MNHNY and CDR2 SVGAGI (reference sequence). CDR3 in DNA: TGTGCCAGCAGCTCATTTCTAGCGGCTAAACAAGAGACCCAGTACTTC. This sequence encodes CASSSFLAAKQETQYF.

The rearrangement links TRBV6-5 to TRBJ2-3, with a tentative D call TRBD1 (5 bases). The CDR3 runs 14 residues. Trimming took off 2 bases at V and 4 bases at J, with 10 bases between the two ends. Germline V gene data show CDR1 as MNHEY and CDR2 as SVGAGI. The CDR3 nucleotides are TGTGCCAGCAGTTACCAGGGTTCGCCAGATACGCAGTATTTT. As protein: CASSYQGSPDTQYF.

The genes are TRBV5-5 and TRBJ2-7, with TRBD2 matching 12 bases. V lost 4 bases and J lost 4; bases outside the gene matches: 6. This CDR3 contains 15 residues. CDR1 and CDR2 (germline): SGHKS, YYEKEE (reference sequence). The CDR3 loop reads CASSPTSGGPYEQYF. The CDR3 DNA reads as TGTGCCAGCAGCCCAACTAGCGGGGGGCCATACGAGCAGTACTTC.